The TCR beta chain under discussion was sequenced for a study of cytomegalovirus exposure and HLA in healthy donors. From germline, CDR1 is GTSNPN and CDR2 SVGIG (reference sequence). The CDR3 is 17 amino acids. V lost 4 bases and J lost 1; bases outside the gene matches: 12. Use of 60 Vbeta and 13 Jbeta primers characterized the PCR. The data were produced by immunoSEQ multiplex PCR, yet TCRdb's version contains in-frame clones alone and is incomplete. This table holds some 150,000 clones, around four fifths found once. This clone was seen a handful of times. The TCR comes from a woman between 50 and 59 years old in good health and CMV-seronegative. This chain links TRBV30 with TRBJ2-1; 8 bases are shared with TRBD2. The sample taken for sequencing was PBMCs. The CDR3: CAWISREVKGSYNEQFF. CDR3 nucleotides: TGTGCCTGGATTTCGCGGGAGGTAAAAGGATCCTACAATGAGCAGTTCTTC.